What follows is one T cell receptor (beta chain) and its context. Time point noted: patch test 2, 6 weeks after DPC sensitization. Described treatment: therapeutic diphenylcyclopropenone sensitization with weekly scalp DPC. Participating donors were patients with alopecia, aged 18 to 70 years, considered appropriate candidates for DPC. This CDR3 region has 13 residues. Germline lookup yields CDR1 MNHEY and CDR2 SVGAGI. Trimming cost V 6 bases and J 4 bases, with 12 bases left between them. The sample is drawn from a study of human T cells and chemical hapten exposure. Each CDR3 protein gets one entry after TCRdb re-called the RACE reads with MiXCR. The sample holds about 100,000 distinct CDR3 sequences; about an eighth are singletons and the top ten take approximately 3.3%.

The rearrangement joins TRBV6-5 to TRBJ1-1; weak D call: TRBD1 (6 bases). The source material was whole blood, sampled in connection with sensitization to the hapten diphenylcyclopropenone (DPC). The source of this sequence is a woman between 35 and 50 years old with alopecia areata. Some clones in this sample may be carry-over from other donors' samples. The chain's CDR3 is CASSRTGTTEAFF. The CDR3 DNA follows: TGTGCCAGCAGCCGCACAGGGACCACTGAAGCTTTCTTT.